A selection of T cell receptor beta chains follows, all from one sample in a study of shared clonotypes between healthy human individuals. Sequencing was performed with immunoSEQ multiplex PCR; in TCRdb, only in-frame clones are kept and a portion is missing. The data show 300,000 to 400,000 clones, under 80% seen once. Sequences were obtained from memory CD4+ T cells sorted from blood. Receptors were obtained from a man younger than 40 in good health. Each CDR3 is given with its conserved first and last residue. Fields, in order: V gene, J gene, D gene, clone size, CDR3 DNA, CDR3 protein. The D gene is left open where the match is weak. For some rows the clone size is stated as once, few or many, or as a class when expanded; others skip it.

V gene: TRBV27
J gene: TRBJ1-5
D gene: TRBD1
clone size: NA
CDR3 DNA: TGTGCCAGCAGTTCGGGACAGTTGAGCAATCAGCCCCAGCATTTT
CDR3 protein: CASSSGQLSNQPQHF

V gene: TRBV11-2
J gene: TRBJ1-1
D gene: NA
clone size: NA
CDR3 DNA: TGTGCCAGCAGCTTCGTTTCAGGGGACACTGAAGCTTTCTTT
CDR3 protein: CASSFVSGDTEAFF

V gene: TRBV4-3
J gene: TRBJ2-5
D gene: NA
clone size: NA
CDR3 DNA: TGCGCCAGCAGCCAAGTTCAGGGTAGATCGGAGACCCAGTACTTC
CDR3 protein: CASSQVQGRSETQYF

V gene: TRBV7-2
J gene: TRBJ2-3
D gene: TRBD1
clone size: once
CDR3 DNA: TGTGCCAGCAGCTTACAGGGGGCAGGCACAGATACGCAGTATTTT
CDR3 protein: CASSLQGAGTDTQYF

V gene: TRBV28
J gene: TRBJ1-2
D gene: NA
clone size: once
CDR3 DNA: TGTGCCAGCAGAGCCCCTAGCGGGCGACTACAAACCGGCTACACCTTC
CDR3 protein: CASRAPSGRLQTGYTF

V gene: TRBV25-1
J gene: TRBJ2-7
D gene: NA
clone size: once
CDR3 DNA: TGTGCCAGCAGTGAACGGGGCAGGGCCGGCGAGCAGTACTTC
CDR3 protein: CASSERGRAGEQYF

V gene: TRBV11-2
J gene: TRBJ1-1
D gene: TRBD1
clone size: NA
CDR3 DNA: TGTGCCAGCACCCCGGACAGGTGGAACACTGAAGCTTTCTTT
CDR3 protein: CASTPDRWNTEAFF

V gene: TRBV7-9
J gene: TRBJ2-7
D gene: NA
clone size: NA
CDR3 DNA: TGTGCCAGCGGAGGGGGCCTCTCAAGGAACGAGCAGTACTTC
CDR3 protein: CASGGGLSRNEQYF

V gene: TRBV5-1
J gene: TRBJ2-4
D gene: TRBD1
clone size: NA
CDR3 DNA: TGCGCCAGCAGCTTGGAGGCAGGGGGCTACATTCAGTACTTC
CDR3 protein: CASSLEAGGYIQYF

V gene: TRBV28
J gene: TRBJ1-5
D gene: NA
clone size: NA
CDR3 DNA: TGTGCCAGCGGCTTGGGGGGAGATCAGCCCCAGCATTTT
CDR3 protein: CASGLGGDQPQHF

V gene: TRBV18
J gene: TRBJ1-3
D gene: TRBD1
clone size: NA
CDR3 DNA: TGTGCCAGCTCACCCTATGCGGTACAGGGGGCTGGAAACACCATATATTTT
CDR3 protein: CASSPYAVQGAGNTIYF

V gene: TRBV6-6
J gene: TRBJ2-5
D gene: NA
clone size: many
CDR3 DNA: TGTGCCAGCAGTTACTCTAAAGAGACCCAGTACTTC
CDR3 protein: CASSYSKETQYF

V gene: TRBV19
J gene: TRBJ2-2
D gene: TRBD2
clone size: NA
CDR3 DNA: TGTGCCAGTAGTATAAGGTCTGGCGGGAGAGGGACCGGGGAGCTGTTTTTT
CDR3 protein: CASSIRSGGRGTGELFF

V gene: TRBV5-1
J gene: TRBJ2-1
D gene: NA
clone size: NA
CDR3 DNA: TGCGCCAGCAGCTTAGGGACCAGCTCCTACAATGAGCAGTTCTTC
CDR3 protein: CASSLGTSSYNEQFF

V gene: TRBV11-2
J gene: TRBJ2-1
D gene: NA
clone size: NA
CDR3 DNA: TGTGCCAGCAGCTTACTCGATGAGCAGTTCTTC
CDR3 protein: CASSLLDEQFF

V gene: TRBV2
J gene: TRBJ1-1
D gene: NA
clone size: NA
CDR3 DNA: TGTGCCAGCAGTGAGAACCCGAACACTGAAGCTTTCTTT
CDR3 protein: CASSENPNTEAFF

V gene: TRBV10-2
J gene: TRBJ2-7
D gene: NA
clone size: NA
CDR3 DNA: TGCGCCAGCAGTGAGTCCGTGGGGGTTGTATACGAGCAGTACTTC
CDR3 protein: CASSESVGVVYEQYF

V gene: TRBV7-9
J gene: TRBJ1-1
D gene: NA
clone size: NA
CDR3 DNA: TGTGCCAGCAGCTTAGCTAGCTCTGAAGCTTTCTTT
CDR3 protein: CASSLASSEAFF

V gene: TRBV21-1
J gene: TRBJ2-7
D gene: NA
clone size: NA
CDR3 DNA: TGTGCCAGCAGCAAGAAAGGACAGGGGGGGTCCTACGAGCAGTACTTC
CDR3 protein: CASSKKGQGGSYEQYF

V gene: TRBV2
J gene: TRBJ1-5
D gene: NA
clone size: few
CDR3 DNA: TGTGCCAGTCTTAGGGGTGAGGATCAGCCCCAGCATTTT
CDR3 protein: CASLRGEDQPQHF

V gene: TRBV2
J gene: TRBJ1-6
D gene: TRBD1
clone size: NA
CDR3 DNA: TGTGCCAGCAACCGGGACAGACTATCACCCCTCCACTTT
CDR3 protein: CASNRDRLSPLHF

V gene: TRBV18
J gene: TRBJ2-3
D gene: TRBD1
clone size: NA
CDR3 DNA: TGTGCCAGCTCACCCGGGACAGGGGGAGATACGCAGTATTTT
CDR3 protein: CASSPGTGGDTQYF

V gene: TRBV9
J gene: TRBJ1-1
D gene: NA
clone size: NA
CDR3 DNA: TGTGCCAGCAGCGGATTGGACGGATCCAAATCGGAAGCTTTCTTT
CDR3 protein: CASSGLDGSKSEAFF

V gene: TRBV2
J gene: TRBJ1-5
D gene: NA
clone size: NA
CDR3 DNA: TGTGCCAGCAGTGGTGGGACCGGGACGGGAGTGCGCAATCAGCCCCAGCATTTT
CDR3 protein: CASSGGTGTGVRNQPQHF

V gene: TRBV5-1
J gene: TRBJ2-5
D gene: NA
clone size: once
CDR3 DNA: TGCGCCAGCAGCGCGGAAGATCTAGAGACCCAGTACTTC
CDR3 protein: CASSAEDLETQYF

V gene: TRBV2
J gene: TRBJ2-3
D gene: TRBD1
clone size: NA
CDR3 DNA: TGTGCCACCCTAGGCAGGGGGAAGAGGGGCACAGATACGCAGTATTTT
CDR3 protein: CATLGRGKRGTDTQYF

V gene: TRBV7-9
J gene: TRBJ2-1
D gene: TRBD2
clone size: NA
CDR3 DNA: TGTGCCAGCAATACGTGGGGAACAGCGGGAGGGGGTGGTGAGCAGTTCTTC
CDR3 protein: CASNTWGTAGGGGEQFF

V gene: TRBV20-1
J gene: TRBJ2-5
D gene: NA
clone size: NA
CDR3 DNA: TGCAGTGCTCCTAAAGGGCGTGTCTGGTACTTC
CDR3 protein: CSAPKGRVWYF

V gene: TRBV6-1
J gene: TRBJ2-7
D gene: NA
clone size: NA
CDR3 DNA: TGTGCCAGCAGTGTAGGTAGCCCGAACTACGAGCAGTACTTC
CDR3 protein: CASSVGSPNYEQYF

V gene: TRBV6-1
J gene: TRBJ2-7
D gene: TRBD2
clone size: NA
CDR3 DNA: TGTGCCAGCAGTGAAGTAGGACTAGCGGGAGGGCCGGTGTACGAGCAGTACTTC
CDR3 protein: CASSEVGLAGGPVYEQYF

V gene: TRBV7-9
J gene: TRBJ2-1
D gene: TRBD2
clone size: NA
CDR3 DNA: TGTGCCAGCAGCAAGACTAGCGGGATGGGTAATGAGCAGTTCTTC
CDR3 protein: CASSKTSGMGNEQFF

V gene: TRBV7-2
J gene: TRBJ2-3
D gene: TRBD2
clone size: few
CDR3 DNA: TGTGCCAGCAGCTTACAACGACTAGCAGAGGGGACGCAGTATTTT
CDR3 protein: CASSLQRLAEGTQYF

V gene: TRBV29-1
J gene: TRBJ2-1
D gene: NA
clone size: NA
CDR3 DNA: TGCAGCGTTGGTGACAATGAGCAGTTCTTC
CDR3 protein: CSVGDNEQFF

V gene: TRBV19
J gene: TRBJ2-5
D gene: TRBD2
clone size: few
CDR3 DNA: TGTGCCAGTAGTGCAGGACTAGCGCAATACTTC
CDR3 protein: CASSAGLAQYF

V gene: TRBV7-9
J gene: TRBJ1-2
D gene: TRBD1
clone size: NA
CDR3 DNA: TGTGCCAGCGCCCGAGGGACAGAACCTAACTATGGCTACACCTTC
CDR3 protein: CASARGTEPNYGYTF

V gene: TRBV6-4
J gene: TRBJ1-1
D gene: NA
clone size: NA
CDR3 DNA: TGTGCCAGCAGTGACCCAAGGTATCCCACTGAAGCTTTCTTT
CDR3 protein: CASSDPRYPTEAFF

V gene: TRBV6-5
J gene: TRBJ1-1
D gene: NA
clone size: NA
CDR3 DNA: TGTGCCAGCAGGAATGGACAGAACACTGAAGCTTTCTTT
CDR3 protein: CASRNGQNTEAFF

V gene: TRBV5-6
J gene: TRBJ2-2
D gene: NA
clone size: NA
CDR3 DNA: TGTGCCAGCAGCTCCGGAGGAGGGACTCACACCGGGGAGCTGTTTTTT
CDR3 protein: CASSSGGGTHTGELFF

V gene: TRBV5-1
J gene: TRBJ2-7
D gene: TRBD2
clone size: NA
CDR3 DNA: TGCGCCAGCGGGACTAGCGGGAGTGGGGAGCAGTACTTC
CDR3 protein: CASGTSGSGEQYF

V gene: TRBV10-2
J gene: TRBJ1-5
D gene: NA
clone size: few
CDR3 DNA: TGCGCCAGCAGTGAGTCGCGGCAGAGCAATCAGCCCCAGCATTTT
CDR3 protein: CASSESRQSNQPQHF

V gene: TRBV9
J gene: TRBJ2-1
D gene: TRBD2
clone size: NA
CDR3 DNA: TGTGCCAGCAGCGCCCGACTAGCTCTCTACAATGAGCAGTTCTTC
CDR3 protein: CASSARLALYNEQFF

V gene: TRBV7-2
J gene: TRBJ2-1
D gene: TRBD1
clone size: many
CDR3 DNA: TGTGCCAGCAGCCCGGACAGGGGGTTCCACAATGAGCAGTTCTTC
CDR3 protein: CASSPDRGFHNEQFF

V gene: TRBV6-1
J gene: TRBJ1-5
D gene: TRBD1
clone size: NA
CDR3 DNA: TGTGCCAGCAGTTGGACAGGGAATCAGCCCCAGCATTTT
CDR3 protein: CASSWTGNQPQHF

V gene: TRBV5-1
J gene: TRBJ2-1
D gene: NA
clone size: NA
CDR3 DNA: TGCGCCAGCAGCTTTTCCACGAATGAGCAGTTCTTC
CDR3 protein: CASSFSTNEQFF

V gene: TRBV6-5
J gene: TRBJ1-2
D gene: NA
clone size: NA
CDR3 DNA: TGTGCCAGCAGCTATGAGGGGGATGGCTACACCTTC
CDR3 protein: CASSYEGDGYTF

V gene: TRBV29-1
J gene: TRBJ1-1
D gene: TRBD1
clone size: NA
CDR3 DNA: TGCAGCTTCCGACAGGGGGAGGAAGCTTTCTTT
CDR3 protein: CSFRQGEEAFF

V gene: TRBV30
J gene: TRBJ2-1
D gene: TRBD2
clone size: NA
CDR3 DNA: TGTGCCTGGAGTAGGAGCGGGAAATACAATGAGCAGTTCTTC
CDR3 protein: CAWSRSGKYNEQFF

V gene: TRBV5-1
J gene: TRBJ2-1
D gene: NA
clone size: few
CDR3 DNA: TGCGCCAGCAGCTTGGCCGTCGTTTCAGGCTCAGATGAGCAGTTCTTC
CDR3 protein: CASSLAVVSGSDEQFF

V gene: TRBV7-2
J gene: TRBJ2-7
D gene: TRBD1
clone size: once
CDR3 DNA: TGTGCCAGCAGCTTAGGTCCAGGGGGATCCTACGAGCAGTACTTC
CDR3 protein: CASSLGPGGSYEQYF

V gene: TRBV5-1
J gene: TRBJ2-1
D gene: NA
clone size: NA
CDR3 DNA: TGCGCCAGCAGCCGACTTCAGGGTATGAGAGATGAGCAGTTCTTC
CDR3 protein: CASSRLQGMRDEQFF

V gene: TRBV9
J gene: TRBJ2-5
D gene: NA
clone size: NA
CDR3 DNA: TGTGCCAGCAGCGTGGAGGCTAGCGTAAAAGAGACCCAGTACTTC
CDR3 protein: CASSVEASVKETQYF

V gene: TRBV15
J gene: TRBJ2-2
D gene: TRBD2
clone size: NA
CDR3 DNA: TGTGCCACCAGCAGAGATCGACTAGCGGGTGGTAGGGAGCTGTTTTTT
CDR3 protein: CATSRDRLAGGRELFF

V gene: TRBV7-7
J gene: TRBJ2-2
D gene: NA
clone size: NA
CDR3 DNA: TGTGCTAGCAGTCCGGCCCGCTTAAACACCGGGGAGCTGTTTTTT
CDR3 protein: CASSPARLNTGELFF

V gene: TRBV5-1
J gene: TRBJ2-7
D gene: NA
clone size: NA
CDR3 DNA: TGCGCCAGCAGCCTAGCGCAGGGGGCCTACGAGCAGTACTTC
CDR3 protein: CASSLAQGAYEQYF

V gene: TRBV5-4
J gene: TRBJ2-1
D gene: TRBD2
clone size: NA
CDR3 DNA: TGTGCCAGCAGCGCCGGGACTAACAATGAGCAGTTCTTC
CDR3 protein: CASSAGTNNEQFF